The 28 T cell receptor beta chains below come from one sample, sequenced in a study of T cells in Graves' hyperthyroidism and ophthalmopathy. TCR beta CDR3 regions were amplified from RNA transcripts. The HTBI primer set drove a first-round RT-PCR of the TCR CDR3. TCRdb ran MiXCR on the multiplex PCR reads and lists one entry per CDR3 protein. The table has some 740,000 distinct CDR3 sequences, around 15% seen once. The sample taken for sequencing was blood. Receptors originate from a woman aged 18 to 35 with Graves' hyperthyroidism.

The chain joins TRBV29-1 to TRBJ2-3; tentative D call: TRBD1 (6 bases). V was clipped by 5 bases and J by 6 bases, with 12 bases between them. The germline V gene has CDR1 SQVTM and CDR2 ANQGSEA. The CDR3 is 12 amino acids. CDR3 residues: CSVTGHPDTQYF. For the CDR3, the DNA is TGCAGCGTTACGGGACATCCGGATACGCAGTATTTT.

In its sample, this clonotype was seen a few times. Without the conserved terminal phenylalanine or tryptophan, this CDR3 likely stems from a read error. V gene TRBV12-3 or TRBV12-4 combines with J gene TRBJ2-7; D may be TRBD1 or TRBD2 (5 bases each). V dropped 2 bases and J dropped 1 base, with 9 bases sitting between them. This CDR3 contains 14 residues. In DNA form, the CDR3 reads TGTGCCAGCAGTTTATGGGACCCATCCTACGAGCAGTACCTC. Amino acid sequence: CASSLWDPSYEQYL.

This clonotype was seen ten or more times. The V call is TRBV18, the J call TRBJ2-1; tentative D call: TRBD1 (6 bases). V was shortened by 3 bases and J by 4 bases, with 10 bases between the two germline ends. This CDR3 is 14 amino acids long. From germline, CDR1 is KGHSH and CDR2 LQKENI. Here the CDR3 DNA reads TGTGCCAGCTCACCGGGACACCTATACAATGAGCAGTTCTTC. Translated: CASSPGHLYNEQFF. The complete variable domain, with remaining parts taken from reference TRBV18 and TRBJ2-1, reads NAGVMQNPRHLVRRRGQEARLRCSPMKGHSHVYWYRQLPEEGLKFMVYLQKENIIDESGMPKERFSAEFPKEGPSILRIQQVVRGDSAAYFCASSPGHLYNEQFFGPGTRLTVL.

This clonotype was found a few times. The chain couples TRBV14 to TRBJ2-2; the D is unclear. The CDR3 consists of 14 residues. V shed 4 bases and J shed 5 bases, with 11 bases lying between them. CDR1 and CDR2 (germline): SGHDN, FVKESK. This CDR3 is CASSRESWTGELFF. CDR3 bases: TGTGCCAGCAGCCGAGAGTCGTGGACCGGGGAGCTGTTTTTT.

The CDR3 reads CASRDTGLGAYEQYF. The CDR3 bases are TGTGCCAGCAGGGACACGGGACTGGGGGCCTACGAGCAGTACTTC. V is TRBV6-1 and J is TRBJ2-7; TRBD2 might be the D (6 bases). Germline-derived CDR1 and CDR2 are MNHNS and SASEGT. This CDR3 region has 15 residues. Between the trimmed V and J ends, which lost 6 bases and 2 bases, there was a span of 17 bases.

This clonotype was observed many times. The CDR3 reads CSVEESGREDEQFF. CDR3 nucleotide sequence: TGCAGCGTTGAAGAGAGCGGGAGGGAAGATGAGCAGTTCTTC. This chain connects TRBV29-1 to TRBJ2-1; 10 bases fit TRBD2. Germline CDR1 SQVTM, CDR2 ANQGSEA. V was clipped by 0 bases and J by 8 bases; unmatched bases: 4. CDR3 size: 14 residues.

The table lists this clonotype with a few counts. This sequence may be a read error, since a much larger clone differs from it by one base. CDR3 sequence reads: CGSGTRKNIQYF. The CDR3 DNA is TGCGGCTCCGGGACTAGAAAAAACATTCAGTACTTC. V usage is TRBV20-1 and J usage is TRBJ2-4, with TRBD2 matching over 8 bases. The CDR3 sequence is 12 residues long. Germline V CDR1 and CDR2: DFQATT, SNEGSKA (reference sequence).

In its sample, this clonotype was seen a few times. The chain employs TRBV6-1 and TRBJ2-1; tentative D call: TRBD1 (6 bases). This CDR3 contains 14 residues. From germline, CDR1 is MNHNS and CDR2 SASEGT. Trimming pared 10 bases from V and 7 bases from J, leaving 20 bases between. CDR3 in amino acids: CATSTRGFANEQFF. The DNA for the CDR3 is TGTGCCACCTCAACTAGGGGGTTTGCAAATGAGCAGTTCTTC.

There are a few counts of this clonotype. The genes are TRBV5-1 and TRBJ2-3, with D maybe TRBD2 (6 bases). Germline lookup yields CDR1 SGHRS and CDR2 YFSETQ. The CDR3 consists of 17 residues. V was trimmed by 0 bases and J by 2 bases, leaving 16 bases between them. The CDR3 is CASSLGPGGGDTDTQYF. The CDR3 bases are TGCGCCAGCAGCTTGGGTCCCGGTGGAGGGGACACAGATACGCAGTATTTT. The full variable domain, rest sourced from reference TRBV5-1 and TRBJ2-3, is KAGVTQTPRYLIKTRGQQVTLSCSPISGHRSVSWYQQTPGQGLQFLFEYFSETQRNKGNFPGRFSGRQFSNSRSEMNVSTLELGDSALYLCASSLGPGGGDTDTQYFGPGTRLTVL.

The chain is built from TRBV30 and TRBJ2-3, with D possibly being TRBD2 (6 bases). CDR1 and CDR2 from the germline V gene are GTSNPN and SVGIG (reference sequence). V lost 0 bases to trimming and J lost 6 bases, with 16 bases between them. This CDR3 contains 15 residues. The CDR3 DNA follows: TGTGCCTGGAGTGTCCCACGAGGTGGGGGGGATACGCAGTATTTT. Translated: CAWSVPRGGGDTQYF.

This clonotype was recorded many times. V usage is TRBV2 and J usage is TRBJ1-5, with 7 bases matching TRBD1. CDR1 SNHLY and CDR2 FYNNEI come from the germline V gene. V shed 6 bases and J 3 bases; nucleotides not matched to a gene: 17. This CDR3 is built from 18 residues. The chain's CDR3 is CASSPRFGYTGVNQPQHF. The DNA of the CDR3 is TGTGCCAGCAGCCCTCGGTTTGGGTACACAGGGGTCAATCAGCCCCAGCATTTT.

The CDR3 protein is CASSPGQEFFGYTF. The CDR3 DNA is TGTGCCAGCAGTCCGGGACAGGAGTTTTTTGGCTACACCTTC. This chain joins TRBV6-1 and TRBJ1-2; 8 nucleotides agree with TRBD1. Trimming cost V 5 bases and J 7 bases; bases outside gene matches: 9. This CDR3 spans 14 amino acids. From germline, CDR1 is MNHNS and CDR2 SASEGT.

This clonotype was observed at least ten times. This CDR3 is CASRGVNNQPQHF. The CDR3 DNA sequence: TGTGCCAGCCGGGGCGTGAACAATCAGCCCCAGCATTTT. The chain links TRBV28 to TRBJ1-5; tentative D call: TRBD1 (5 bases). Trimming stripped 8 bases from V and 3 bases from J, with 11 bases between. CDR1 is MDHEN and CDR2 is SYDVKM in the germline V gene. This CDR3 is built from 13 residues.

The J gene is TRBJ2-5, the V gene TRBV20-1; no clear D gene. The CDR3 is 13 amino acids. Trimming removed 4 bases at V and 1 base at J, with 10 bases between. CDR1 and CDR2 from the germline V gene are DFQATT and SNEGSKA (reference sequence). CDR3 sequence reads: CSAKRRTQETQYF. For the CDR3, the DNA is TGCAGTGCTAAGAGGCGGACCCAAGAGACCCAGTACTTC.

This clonotype was seen repeatedly, ten times or more. The CDR3 DNA sequence: TGTGCCAGCCATTTCCAGGGAGGAGAGACCCAGTACTTC. Its protein product is CASHFQGGETQYF. The chain couples TRBV2 to TRBJ2-5; perhaps TRBD2 as D (6 bases). The V end lost 8 bases, the J end lost 4 bases, and 14 bases lay between the germline ends. The CDR3 has 13 amino acids. Germline V gene data show CDR1 as SNHLY and CDR2 as FYNNEI.

A few counts support this clonotype. This rearrangement joins TRBV24-1 to TRBJ2-5; possibly TRBD2 for D (6 bases). V gave up 7 bases and J gave up 5 bases, with 10 bases separating them. This CDR3 contains 12 residues. CDR1 KGHDR and CDR2 SFDVKD come from the germline V gene. The CDR3, as DNA: TGTGCCACCAGCCCGGAGGGGGAGACCCAGTACTTC. It translates to CATSPEGETQYF.

This clonotype turned up a few times. The chain employs TRBV5-6 and TRBJ2-7; tentatively, D is TRBD1 (6 bases). Deletions cut 0 bases from V and 3 bases from J, with 19 bases between. Per germline, CDR1 SGHDT and CDR2 YYEEEE. The CDR3 consists of 17 residues. The CDR3 reads CASSLDGAGTRLYEQYF. CDR3 sequence (DNA): TGTGCCAGCAGCTTGGACGGGGCTGGGACAAGGCTCTACGAGCAGTACTTC. The full variable domain, its missing parts supplied by reference TRBV5-6 and TRBJ2-7, is DAGVTQSPTHLIKTRGQQVTLRCSPKSGHDTVSWYQQALGQGPQFIFQYYEEEERQRGNFPDRFSGHQFPNYSSELNVNALLLGDSALYLCASSLDGAGTRLYEQYFGPGTRLTVT.

The chain recombines TRBV7-6 with TRBJ2-5; 13 positions agree with TRBD2. V shed 4 bases, J shed 4 bases, and the junction held 6 bases outside the gene matches. Germline-derived CDR1 and CDR2 are SGHVS and FNYEAQ. CDR3 size: 16 residues. CDR3 sequence (DNA): TGTGCCAGCAGCTCCTGCACTAGCGGGAGGGTAGAGACCCAGTACTTC. Residues: CASSSCTSGRVETQYF.

This clonotype was seen a few times. This chain links TRBV5-1 with TRBJ1-1; tentative D call: TRBD1 (6 bases). The CDR3 runs 15 residues. V was cut by 5 bases and J by 0 bases, with 14 bases left in between. CDR1 and CDR2 (germline): SGHRS, YFSETQ. The CDR3 protein is CASRDWDTLNTEAFF. The CDR3 region has the DNA TGCGCCAGCAGGGATTGGGACACTTTGAACACTGAAGCTTTCTTT.

The rearrangement links TRBV7-3 to TRBJ2-3, with TRBD2 as a possible D gene (6 bases). Trimming stripped 5 bases from V and 11 bases from J, with 17 bases between. This CDR3 comprises 13 residues. Germline values: CDR1 SGHTA, CDR2 FQGTGA. This CDR3 reads CASSPKIPGGQYF. CDR3 DNA sequence: TGTGCCAGCAGCCCAAAAATCCCCGGGGGGCAGTATTTT.

This clonotype was seen more than once but under ten times. CDR3 region: CASSDSGRFTEAFF. CDR3 nucleotides: TGTGCCAGCAGTGATTCGGGCAGGTTCACTGAAGCTTTCTTT. This sequence joins TRBV25-1 and TRBJ1-1, with D uncertain. CDR1 MGHDK and CDR2 SYGVNS come from the germline V gene. This CDR3 has 14 residues. V shed 3 bases and J shed 4 bases, with 12 bases lying between them.

This clonotype was seen a handful of times. The V call is TRBV29-1, the J call TRBJ2-7; no clear D. Germline V gene data show CDR1 as SQVTM and CDR2 as ANQGSEA. V shed 4 bases and J shed 2 bases, with 30 bases lying between them. This CDR3 is built from 19 residues. Here the CDR3 DNA reads TGCAGCGTTGGCGGCCCCTACCGAAGCCACTCCGAACCTACCTACGAGCAGTACTTC. This gives the protein CSVGGPYRSHSEPTYEQYF.

This clonotype was recorded many times. The chain recombines TRBV7-2 with TRBJ2-1; 9 bases match TRBD1. V trimming: 6 bases; J trimming: 7 bases; junction bases outside the gene matches: 10. Germline V gene lookup returns CDR1 SGHTA and CDR2 FQGNSA. CDR3 length: 15 residues. The CDR3 nucleotides are TGTGCCAGCAGTTTGGGGGGACAGGGAGCTAATGAGCAGTTCTTC. Its translation is CASSLGGQGANEQFF.

This clonotype was picked up one time. V and J are TRBV20-1 and TRBJ2-3, with TRBD2 identical over 14 bases. This CDR3 is built from 17 residues. Germline loops: CDR1 DFQATT, CDR2 SNEGSKA (reference sequence). J gave up 8 bases and V 4 bases, and 14 bases lay outside the gene matches. CDR3 in DNA: TGCAGTGCTATTTGGCCCGGCGGGACTAGCGGGGGTGTTACGCAGTATTTT. It is translated as CSAIWPGGTSGGVTQYF.

This clonotype has a handful of counts. The chain employs TRBV7-9 and TRBJ2-7, with 7 positions matching TRBD2. CDR3 length: 15 amino acids. J was trimmed by 7 bases and V by 7 bases; bases with no gene match: 16. CDR1 and CDR2 from the germline V gene are SEHNR and FQNEAQ (reference sequence). CDR3 protein: CASTILMAGAREQYF. DNA of the CDR3: TGTGCCAGCACCATACTAATGGCGGGAGCAAGGGAGCAGTACTTC.

V is TRBV6-4 and J is TRBJ2-1, with 8 bases that match TRBD2. CDR1 MRHNA and CDR2 SNTAGT come from the germline V gene. J was trimmed by 12 bases and V by 0 bases; bases with no gene match: 10. The CDR3 covers 15 residues. The chain's CDR3 is CASSDSLAGTRVQFF. DNA for the CDR3: TGTGCCAGCAGTGACTCTTTAGCGGGAACGAGGGTGCAGTTCTTC.

Ten or more counts support this clonotype. This chain connects TRBV7-9 to TRBJ1-2; no firm D call. The CDR3 is made up of 13 amino acids. V was cut by 3 bases and J by 9 bases, with 14 bases left in between. Germline assignment: CDR1 SEHNR and CDR2 FQNEAQ (reference sequence). CDR3 region: CASSFREIGSYTF. The DNA for the CDR3 is TGTGCCAGCAGCTTTAGGGAGATAGGGAGCTACACCTTC.

This clonotype was recorded at least ten times. This rearrangement joins TRBV12-3 or TRBV12-4 to TRBJ2-7, with 8 bases matching TRBD2. The CDR3 runs to 16 residues. V dropped 1 base and J dropped 3; count of bases not matched to a gene: 8. The CDR3 here is CASSLDPTSAHYEQYF. Here the CDR3 DNA reads TGTGCCAGCAGTTTAGACCCGACTAGCGCACACTACGAGCAGTACTTC.